This T cell receptor beta chain was found in a study of T cells in pancreatic ductal adenocarcinoma. The study, taken as a whole, reports: Blood clonality (roughly 0.075) did not differ significantly from tumor (approximately 0.1). The resected cohort was biased toward the minority with early-stage disease.

Germline V gene data show CDR1 as MDHEN and CDR2 as SYDVKM. The CDR3 has 16 amino acids. V was cut by 4 bases and J by 1 base, with 15 bases left in between. As concerns this clone: The antigen is undetermined.

Clones were read by immunoSEQ multiplex PCR, and TCRdb kept only the in-frame ones, dropping some. The data show approximately 97,000 clones, roughly 96% seen once. No neoadjuvant therapy was given to the selected pancreatic ductal adenocarcinoma patients before their surgery. This clonotype was obtained from a human donor with pancreatic ductal adenocarcinoma. Sequences were obtained from PBMCs. V and J are TRBV28 and TRBJ2-3, with D possibly being TRBD1 (6 bases). The CDR3 sequence is CASSSQGLGGTDTQYF. The CDR3 region has the DNA TGTGCCAGCAGTTCGCAGGGGTTAGGGGGCACAGATACGCAGTATTTT.